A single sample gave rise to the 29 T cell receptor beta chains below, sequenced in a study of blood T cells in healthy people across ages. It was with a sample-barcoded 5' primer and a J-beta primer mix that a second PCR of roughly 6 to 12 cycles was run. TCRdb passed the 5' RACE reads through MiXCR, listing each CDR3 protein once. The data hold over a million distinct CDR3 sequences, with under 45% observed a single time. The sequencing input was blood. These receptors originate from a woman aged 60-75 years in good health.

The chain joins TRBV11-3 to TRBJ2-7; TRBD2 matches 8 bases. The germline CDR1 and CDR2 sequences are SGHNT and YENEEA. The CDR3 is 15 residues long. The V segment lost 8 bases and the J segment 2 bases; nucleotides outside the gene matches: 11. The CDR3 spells CASRPGERGTYEQYF. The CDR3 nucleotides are TGTGCCAGCCGCCCTGGTGAGCGGGGGACCTACGAGCAGTACTTC.

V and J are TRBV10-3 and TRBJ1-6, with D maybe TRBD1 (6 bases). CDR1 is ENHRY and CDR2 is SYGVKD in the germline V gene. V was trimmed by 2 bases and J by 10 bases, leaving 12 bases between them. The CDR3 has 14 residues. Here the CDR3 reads CAISEGGLNSPLHF. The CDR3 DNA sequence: TGTGCCATCAGTGAGGGGGGGCTTAACTCACCCCTCCACTTT.

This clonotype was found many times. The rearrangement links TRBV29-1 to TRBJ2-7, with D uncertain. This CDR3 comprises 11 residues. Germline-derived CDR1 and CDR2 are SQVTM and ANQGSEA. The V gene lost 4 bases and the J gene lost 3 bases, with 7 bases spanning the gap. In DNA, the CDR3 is TGCAGCGTTGGTGGAGTCTACGAGCAGTACTTC. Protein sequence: CSVGGVYEQYF.

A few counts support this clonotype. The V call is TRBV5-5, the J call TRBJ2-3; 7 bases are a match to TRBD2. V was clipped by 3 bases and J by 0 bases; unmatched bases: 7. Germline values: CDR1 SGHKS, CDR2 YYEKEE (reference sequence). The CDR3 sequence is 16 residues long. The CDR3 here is CASSWGGSGSTDTQYF. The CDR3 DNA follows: TGTGCCAGCAGCTGGGGCGGGAGTGGTAGCACAGATACGCAGTATTTT. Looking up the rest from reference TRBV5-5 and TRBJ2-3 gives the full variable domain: DAGVTQSPTHLIKTRGQQVTLRCSPISGHKSVSWYQQVLGQGPQFIFQYYEKEERGRGNFPDRFSARQFPNYSSELNVNALLLGDSALYLCASSWGGSGSTDTQYFGPGTRLTVL.

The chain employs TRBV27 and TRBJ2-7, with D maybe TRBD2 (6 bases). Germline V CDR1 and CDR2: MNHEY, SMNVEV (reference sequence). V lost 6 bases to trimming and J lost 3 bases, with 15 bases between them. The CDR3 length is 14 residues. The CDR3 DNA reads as TGTGCCAGCAGCAAGGGAGGCCAATTCTACGAGCAGTACGTC. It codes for CASSKGGQFYEQYV.

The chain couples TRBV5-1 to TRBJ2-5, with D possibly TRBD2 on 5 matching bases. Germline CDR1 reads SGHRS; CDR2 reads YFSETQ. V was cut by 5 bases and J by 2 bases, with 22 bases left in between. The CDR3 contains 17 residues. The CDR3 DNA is TGCGCCAGCAGGCATTTAGACGAGGGAGTCGTACAAGAGACCCAGTACTTC. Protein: CASRHLDEGVVQETQYF.

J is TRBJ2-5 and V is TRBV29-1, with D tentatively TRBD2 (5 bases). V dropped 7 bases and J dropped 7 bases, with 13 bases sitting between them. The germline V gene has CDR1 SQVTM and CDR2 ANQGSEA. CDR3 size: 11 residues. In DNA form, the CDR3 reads TGCAGCGACCGGGAACTAGTGACCCAGTACTTC. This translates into CSDRELVTQYF.

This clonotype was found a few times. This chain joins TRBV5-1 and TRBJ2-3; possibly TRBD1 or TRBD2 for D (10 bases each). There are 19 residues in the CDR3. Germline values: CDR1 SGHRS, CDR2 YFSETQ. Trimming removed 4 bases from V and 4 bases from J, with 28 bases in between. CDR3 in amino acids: CASSLDRGLAGEDPDTQYF. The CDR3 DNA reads TGCGCCAGCAGCCTTGACAGGGGGCTAGCGGGAGAGGACCCAGATACGCAGTATTTT.

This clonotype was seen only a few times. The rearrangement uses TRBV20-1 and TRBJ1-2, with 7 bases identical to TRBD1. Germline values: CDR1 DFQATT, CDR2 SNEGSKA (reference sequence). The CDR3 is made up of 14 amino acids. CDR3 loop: CRVPGGIGDYGYTF. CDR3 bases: TGCAGGGTGCCAGGGGGAATCGGAGACTATGGCTACACCTTC.

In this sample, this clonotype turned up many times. In DNA form, the CDR3 reads TGTGCCAGCATCACAGGGGGTGCGGGAGATACGCAGTATTTT. It translates to CASITGGAGDTQYF. This chain joins TRBV12-3 or TRBV12-4 and TRBJ2-3; 8 positions agree with TRBD1. The CDR3 is 14 amino acids. Unmatched junction bases numbered 8, after V lost 7 bases and J lost 5 bases.

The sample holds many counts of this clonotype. The CDR3 protein is CASRLLRAGSTEAFF. DNA of the CDR3: TGTGCCAGCAGGCTACTAAGGGCAGGGAGCACTGAAGCTTTCTTT. The V and J genes are TRBV21-1 and TRBJ1-1. TRBV21-1 is annotated as a pseudogene. The CDR3 length is 15 residues.

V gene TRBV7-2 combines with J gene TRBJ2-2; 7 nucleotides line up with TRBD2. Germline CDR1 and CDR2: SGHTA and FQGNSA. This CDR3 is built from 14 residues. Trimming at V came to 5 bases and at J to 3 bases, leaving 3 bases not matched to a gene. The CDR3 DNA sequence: TGTGCCAGCAGCGTGGGGGGGGACACCGGGGAGCTGTTTTTT. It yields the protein CASSVGGDTGELFF.

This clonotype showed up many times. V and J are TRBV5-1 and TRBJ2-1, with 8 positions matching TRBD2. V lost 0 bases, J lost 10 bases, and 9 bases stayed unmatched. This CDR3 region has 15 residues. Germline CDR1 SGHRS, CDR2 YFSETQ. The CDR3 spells CASSLGAGGLREQFF. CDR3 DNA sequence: TGCGCCAGCAGCTTGGGGGCGGGGGGCCTTCGAGAGCAGTTCTTC. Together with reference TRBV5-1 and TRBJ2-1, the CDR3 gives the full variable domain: KAGVTQTPRYLIKTRGQQVTLSCSPISGHRSVSWYQQTPGQGLQFLFEYFSETQRNKGNFPGRFSGRQFSNSRSEMNVSTLELGDSALYLCASSLGAGGLREQFFGPGTRLTVL.

The CDR3 sequence is CASSLRTSGRGGYNEQYF. CDR3 nucleotide sequence: TGCGCCAGCAGCTTGAGGACTAGCGGGAGGGGAGGCTACAATGAGCAGTACTTC. This sequence joins TRBV5-1 and TRBJ2-5; the match to TRBD2 covers 15 bases. Germline V gene sequence: CDR1 SGHRS, CDR2 YFSETQ. Trimming took 1 base from V and 11 from J; bases not matched to a gene: 15. The CDR3 runs to 18 residues.

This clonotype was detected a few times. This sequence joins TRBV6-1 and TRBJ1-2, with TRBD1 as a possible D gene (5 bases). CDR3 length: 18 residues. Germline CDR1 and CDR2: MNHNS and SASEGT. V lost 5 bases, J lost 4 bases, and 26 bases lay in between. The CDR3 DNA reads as TGTGCCAGCAGTAGACCACGGGTGCAGGGCTTATCTGGCTATGGCTACACCTTC. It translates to CASSRPRVQGLSGYGYTF.

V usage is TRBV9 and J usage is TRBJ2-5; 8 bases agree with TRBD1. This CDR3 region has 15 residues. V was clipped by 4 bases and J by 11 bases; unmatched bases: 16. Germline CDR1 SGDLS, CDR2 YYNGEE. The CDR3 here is CASSLKPGQAMEQYF. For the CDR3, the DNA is TGTGCCAGCAGCTTAAAACCGGGACAGGCTATGGAGCAGTACTTC.

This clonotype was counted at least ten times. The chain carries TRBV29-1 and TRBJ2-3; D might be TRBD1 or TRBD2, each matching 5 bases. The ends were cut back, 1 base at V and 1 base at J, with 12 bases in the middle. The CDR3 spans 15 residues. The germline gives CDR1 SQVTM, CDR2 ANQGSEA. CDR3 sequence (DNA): TGCAGCGTTGAAGTTCCAAAGGGACGCACAGATACGCAGTATTTT. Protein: CSVEVPKGRTDTQYF.

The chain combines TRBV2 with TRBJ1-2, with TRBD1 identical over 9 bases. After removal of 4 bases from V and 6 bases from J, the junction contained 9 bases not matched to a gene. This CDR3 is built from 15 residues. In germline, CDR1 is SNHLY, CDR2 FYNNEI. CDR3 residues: CASSARTGGVDGYTF. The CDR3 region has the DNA TGTGCCAGCAGTGCCCGAACAGGGGGCGTAGATGGCTACACCTTC.

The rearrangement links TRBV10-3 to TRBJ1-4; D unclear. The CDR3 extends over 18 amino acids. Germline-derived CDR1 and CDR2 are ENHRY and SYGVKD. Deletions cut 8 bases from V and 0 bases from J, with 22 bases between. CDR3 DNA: TGTGCCATCGGAAAAGGTGGAATGTCTGCGGCAACTAATGAAAAACTGTTTTTT. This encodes CAIGKGGMSAATNEKLFF.

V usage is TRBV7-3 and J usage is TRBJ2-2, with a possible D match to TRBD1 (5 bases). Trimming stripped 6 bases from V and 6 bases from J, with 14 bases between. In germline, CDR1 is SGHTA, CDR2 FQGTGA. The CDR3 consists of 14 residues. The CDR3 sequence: CASSYSGKSGELFF. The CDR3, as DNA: TGTGCCAGCAGTTACTCAGGGAAATCCGGGGAGCTGTTTTTT.

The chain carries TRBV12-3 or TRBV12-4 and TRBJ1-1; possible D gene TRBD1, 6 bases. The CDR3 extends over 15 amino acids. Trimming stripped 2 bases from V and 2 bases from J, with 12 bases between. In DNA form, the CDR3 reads TGTGCCAGCAGTTTATTGGGGGGGCCAAACACTGAAGCTTTCTTT. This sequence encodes CASSLLGGPNTEAFF.

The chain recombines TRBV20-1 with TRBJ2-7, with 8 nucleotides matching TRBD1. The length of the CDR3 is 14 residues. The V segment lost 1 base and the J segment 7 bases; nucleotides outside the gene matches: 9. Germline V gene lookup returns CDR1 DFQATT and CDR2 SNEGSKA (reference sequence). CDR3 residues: CSARADREKHEQYF. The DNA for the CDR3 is TGCAGTGCTAGAGCGGACAGGGAGAAACATGAGCAGTACTTC.

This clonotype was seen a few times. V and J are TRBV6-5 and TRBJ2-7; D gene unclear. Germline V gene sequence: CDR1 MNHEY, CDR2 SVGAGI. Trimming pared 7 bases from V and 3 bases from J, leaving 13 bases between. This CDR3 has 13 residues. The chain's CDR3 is CASTRPGLYEQYF. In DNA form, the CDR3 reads TGTGCCAGCACCCGTCCCGGGCTCTACGAGCAGTACTTC.

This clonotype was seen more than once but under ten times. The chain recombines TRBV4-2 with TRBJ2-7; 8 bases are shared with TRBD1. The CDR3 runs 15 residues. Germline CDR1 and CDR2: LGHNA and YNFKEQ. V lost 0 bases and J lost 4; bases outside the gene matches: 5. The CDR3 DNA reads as TGTGCCAGCAGCCAAGATCCCAGGGGGCATTACGAGCAGTACTTC. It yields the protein CASSQDPRGHYEQYF.

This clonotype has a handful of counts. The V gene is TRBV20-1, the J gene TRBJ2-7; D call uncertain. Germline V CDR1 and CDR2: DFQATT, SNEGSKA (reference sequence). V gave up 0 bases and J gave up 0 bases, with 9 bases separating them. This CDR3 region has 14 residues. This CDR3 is CSARDARFSYEQYF. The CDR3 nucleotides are TGCAGTGCTAGAGATGCGAGATTCTCCTACGAGCAGTACTTC.

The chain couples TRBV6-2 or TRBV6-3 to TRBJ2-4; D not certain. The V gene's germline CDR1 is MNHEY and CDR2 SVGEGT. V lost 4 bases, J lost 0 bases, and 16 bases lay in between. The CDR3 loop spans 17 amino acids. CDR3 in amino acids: CASSSVRQLLAKNIQYF. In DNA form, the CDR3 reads TGTGCCAGCAGTTCCGTTAGGCAGCTACTAGCCAAAAACATTCAGTACTTC.

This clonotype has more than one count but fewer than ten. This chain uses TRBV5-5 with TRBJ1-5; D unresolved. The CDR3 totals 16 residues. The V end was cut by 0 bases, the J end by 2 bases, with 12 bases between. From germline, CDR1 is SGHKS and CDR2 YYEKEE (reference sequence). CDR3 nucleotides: TGTGCCAGCAGCTTGGCCGCTTCAGGCGGCAATCAGCCCCAGCATTTT. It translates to CASSLAASGGNQPQHF.

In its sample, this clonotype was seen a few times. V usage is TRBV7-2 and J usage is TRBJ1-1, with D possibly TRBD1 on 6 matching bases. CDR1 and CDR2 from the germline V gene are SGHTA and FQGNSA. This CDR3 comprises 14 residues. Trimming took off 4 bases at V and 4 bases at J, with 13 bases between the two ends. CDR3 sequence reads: CASSSQGLSTEAFF. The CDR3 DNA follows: TGTGCCAGCAGCTCCCAGGGGTTGAGCACTGAAGCTTTCTTT.

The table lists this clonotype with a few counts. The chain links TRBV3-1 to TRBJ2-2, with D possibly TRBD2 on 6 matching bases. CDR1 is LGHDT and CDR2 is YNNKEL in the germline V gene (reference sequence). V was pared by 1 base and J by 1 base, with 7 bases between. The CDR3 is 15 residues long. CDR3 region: CASSQGLENTGELFF. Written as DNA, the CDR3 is TGTGCCAGCAGCCAAGGACTAGAGAACACCGGGGAGCTGTTTTTT.